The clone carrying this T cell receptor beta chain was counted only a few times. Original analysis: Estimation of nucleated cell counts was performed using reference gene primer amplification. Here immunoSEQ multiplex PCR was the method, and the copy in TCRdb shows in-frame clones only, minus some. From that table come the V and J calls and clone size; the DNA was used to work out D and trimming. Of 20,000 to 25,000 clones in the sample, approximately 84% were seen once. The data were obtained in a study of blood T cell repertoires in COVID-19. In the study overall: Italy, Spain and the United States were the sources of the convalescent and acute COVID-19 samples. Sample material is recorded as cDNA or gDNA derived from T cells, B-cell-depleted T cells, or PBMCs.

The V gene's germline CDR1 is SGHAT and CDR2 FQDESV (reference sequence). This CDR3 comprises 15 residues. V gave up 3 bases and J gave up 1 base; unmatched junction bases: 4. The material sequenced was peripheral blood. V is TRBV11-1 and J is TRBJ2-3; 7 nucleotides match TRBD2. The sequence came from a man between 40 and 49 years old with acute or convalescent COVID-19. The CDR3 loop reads CASSFFRGGTDTQYF. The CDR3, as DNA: TGTGCCAGCAGCTTCTTCCGGGGGGGCACAGATACGCAGTATTTT.